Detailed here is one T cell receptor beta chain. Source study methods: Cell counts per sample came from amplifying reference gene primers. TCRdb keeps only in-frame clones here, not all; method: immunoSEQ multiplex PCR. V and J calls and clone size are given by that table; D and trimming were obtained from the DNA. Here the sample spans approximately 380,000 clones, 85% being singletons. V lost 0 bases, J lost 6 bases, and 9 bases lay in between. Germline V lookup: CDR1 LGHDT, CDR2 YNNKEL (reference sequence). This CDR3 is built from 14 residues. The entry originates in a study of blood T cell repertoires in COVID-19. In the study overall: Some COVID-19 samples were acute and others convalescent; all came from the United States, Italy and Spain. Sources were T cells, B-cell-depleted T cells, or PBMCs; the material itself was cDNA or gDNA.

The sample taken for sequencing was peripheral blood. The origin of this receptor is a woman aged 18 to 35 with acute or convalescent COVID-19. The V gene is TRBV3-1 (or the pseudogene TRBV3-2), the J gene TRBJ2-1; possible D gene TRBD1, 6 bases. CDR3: CASSQETGPNEQFF. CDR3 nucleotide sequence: TGTGCCAGCAGCCAAGAGACAGGCCCCAATGAGCAGTTCTTC.